This TCR beta chain is from a study of blood T cell repertoires in COVID-19. Whole-study context: Sites in the United States, Italy and Spain provided acute and convalescent COVID-19 samples.

This CDR3 has 13 residues. The germline gives CDR1 SGHTA, CDR2 FQGNSA. Germline trimming cut 5 bases from V and 9 bases from J; bases unmatched to any gene: 7. Repertoires were generated with immunoSEQ multiplex PCR, while TCRdb's copy carries only in-frame clones and drops some. The table records a few hundred thousand clones, 88% of them present only once. The receptor was isolated from a woman in her 30s with acute or convalescent COVID-19. Source material: peripheral blood. The chain uses TRBV7-2 and TRBJ2-3, with 8 bases that match TRBD1. CDR3 in DNA: TGTGCCAGCAGCCGCGACAGGGGCGGAACGCAGTATTTT. Amino acid sequence: CASSRDRGGTQYF.